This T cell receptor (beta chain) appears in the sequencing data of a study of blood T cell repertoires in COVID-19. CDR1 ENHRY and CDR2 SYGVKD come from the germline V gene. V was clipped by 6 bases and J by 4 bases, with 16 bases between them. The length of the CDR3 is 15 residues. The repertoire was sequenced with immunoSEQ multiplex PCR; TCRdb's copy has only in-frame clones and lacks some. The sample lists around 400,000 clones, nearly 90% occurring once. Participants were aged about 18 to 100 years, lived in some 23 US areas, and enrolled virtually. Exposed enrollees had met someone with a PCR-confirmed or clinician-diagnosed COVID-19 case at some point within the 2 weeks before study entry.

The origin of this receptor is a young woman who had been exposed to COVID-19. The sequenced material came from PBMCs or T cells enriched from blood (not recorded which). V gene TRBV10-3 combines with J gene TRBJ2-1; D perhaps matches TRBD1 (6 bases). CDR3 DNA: TGTGCCATCAGGTCCGGGACACGGGATTACAATGAGCAGTTCTTC. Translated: CAIRSGTRDYNEQFF.